This record covers a single T cell receptor beta chain. The target antigen is unknown. Germline V gene sequence: CDR1 SGDLS, CDR2 YYNGEE. The CDR3 has 11 amino acids. Trimming took 4 bases from V and 3 from J, leaving 4 bases between them. The record originates from a study of OX40 agonist ivuxolimab in advanced cancers. Study-level background: Patients were 82.7% male with ages roughly 23 to 85, mean around 58.

Profiling relied on immunoSEQ multiplex PCR, and the TCRdb table lists in-frame clones only, not all of them. Altogether tens of thousands of clones are present, about nine tenths being singletons, with the ten largest covering around 0.4%. General study findings and limits: Not determined was the antigen specificity of the expanded peripheral T cells. Compared with others, partial responders at 0.1-3.0 mg/kg displayed clonal expansion among the lowest.

This clonotype was obtained from an adult with an advanced solid tumor such as melanoma, head and neck, liver or kidney cancer. V gene TRBV9 combines with J gene TRBJ1-2; D not certain. This material consisted of CD4+ or CD8+ T cells sorted from blood, taken in a trial of the OX40 agonist ivuxolimab. CDR3 DNA sequence: TGTGCCAGCAGCAACGACTATGGCTACACCTTC. Amino acid sequence: CASSNDYGYTF.